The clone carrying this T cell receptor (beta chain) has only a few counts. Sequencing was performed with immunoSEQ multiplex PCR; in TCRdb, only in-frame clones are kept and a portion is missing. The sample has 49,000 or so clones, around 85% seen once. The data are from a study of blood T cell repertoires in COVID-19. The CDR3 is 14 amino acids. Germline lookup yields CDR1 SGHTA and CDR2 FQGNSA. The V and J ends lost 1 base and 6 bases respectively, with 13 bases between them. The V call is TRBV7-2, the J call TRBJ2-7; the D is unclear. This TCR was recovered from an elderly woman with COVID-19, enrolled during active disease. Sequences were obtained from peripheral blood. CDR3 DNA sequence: TGTGCCAGCAGCTTAGGCCGAAGCCCGCCCGAGCAGTACTTC. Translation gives CASSLGRSPPEQYF.